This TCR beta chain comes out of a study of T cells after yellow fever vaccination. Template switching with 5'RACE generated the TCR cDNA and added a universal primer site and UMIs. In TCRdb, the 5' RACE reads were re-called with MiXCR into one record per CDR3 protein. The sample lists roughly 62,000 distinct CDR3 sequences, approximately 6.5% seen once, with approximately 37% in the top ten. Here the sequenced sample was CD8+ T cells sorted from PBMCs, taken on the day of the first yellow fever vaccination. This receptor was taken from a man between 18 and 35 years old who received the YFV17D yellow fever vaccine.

The CDR3 protein is CARSPGPNTGELFF. The CDR3 DNA follows: TGTGCCAGGAGCCCGGGGCCGAACACCGGGGAGCTGTTTTTT. The chain recombines TRBV28 with TRBJ2-2; the D call may be TRBD1 or TRBD2 (5 bases each). There are 14 residues in the CDR3. Germline V CDR1 and CDR2: MDHEN, SYDVKM. V lost 9 bases and J 0 bases, leaving 11 bases between the germline ends.